The 9 T cell receptor beta chains below were found in one sample sequenced in a study of identical twins (dated by TCRdb to 2016 to 2017). The method behind the library was 5' RACE. The run used an Illumina HiSeq 2000. TCRdb passed the public sequencing reads through fastp at Q25 and MiXCR, retaining productive beta sequences. Each CDR3 protein appears once, grouped with its most common genes and DNA. This sample holds approximately 590,000 distinct CDR3 sequences; 9.6% were observed only once. Together, the top ten hold more than 2.5% of the sample. The same specimen was also included in a second study, on yellow fever vaccine responses in identical twins.

What was sequenced was PBMCs. These receptor sequences come from a woman younger than 30 in good health.

The chain links TRBV5-6 to TRBJ2-1, with 15 bases that match TRBD2. Germline V gene data show CDR1 as SGHDT and CDR2 as YYEEEE. V lost 4 bases and J lost 4; bases outside the gene matches: 6. CDR3 length: 17 amino acids. CDR3 protein: CASSVGTSGRKYNEQFF. The CDR3 DNA reads as TGTGCCAGCAGCGTGGGGACTAGCGGGAGGAAGTACAATGAGCAGTTCTTC.

Concerning this clonotype itself: The junction does not match germline at one end; this may be a read error. V usage is TRBV18 and J usage is TRBJ1-1; D not resolved. Germline V gene data show CDR1 as KGHSH and CDR2 as LQKENI. The CDR3 consists of 12 residues. The CDR3 DNA sequence: TGTGCCACTTCAGCGTTGAAAACTGAAGCTTTCTTT. This translates into CATSALKTEAFF.

The chain couples TRBV7-9 to TRBJ2-1; perhaps TRBD2 as D (6 bases). There are 15 residues in the CDR3. Trimming removed 3 bases from V and 7 bases from J, with 16 bases in between. Looked up from germline, CDR1 is SEHNR and CDR2 is FQNEAQ (reference sequence). The CDR3: CASSFRGTRMNEQFF. The CDR3 region has the DNA TGTGCCAGCAGCTTTCGGGGGACCAGGATGAATGAGCAGTTCTTC.

The chain combines TRBV20-1 with TRBJ2-2; D uncertain. Germline-derived CDR1 and CDR2 are DFQATT and SNEGSKA (reference sequence). This CDR3 contains 15 residues. V lost 0 bases to trimming and J lost 5 bases, with 13 bases between them. The CDR3 nucleotides read TGCAGTGCTAGAGATGAAACCGGACGAACCGGGGAGCTGTTTTTT. It yields the protein CSARDETGRTGELFF.

The V gene is TRBV7-9, the J gene TRBJ2-3; D is possibly TRBD1 or TRBD2 (7 bases each). V lost 5 bases to trimming and J lost 1 base, with 13 bases between them. CDR1 and CDR2 from the germline V gene are SEHNR and FQNEAQ (reference sequence). CDR3 size: 15 residues. The CDR3 bases are TGTGCCAGCAGCCCCTCAGGGGGGGGCACAGATACGCAGTATTTT. This encodes CASSPSGGGTDTQYF.

The chain uses TRBV21-1 and TRBJ2-5; the DNA was not compared with TRBD2, the D call given in the table. TRBV21-1 is labeled a pseudogene. The CDR3 is made up of 19 amino acids. Here the CDR3 reads CASSKVWLAGGKLQETQYF. The DNA for the CDR3 is TGTGCCAGCAGCAAAGTATGGCTAGCGGGAGGCAAACTCCAAGAGACCCAGTACTTC.

This clonotype was recorded a few times. V is TRBV29-1 and J is TRBJ2-7; D perhaps matches TRBD1 (6 bases). CDR1 is SQVTM, CDR2 ANQGSEA, per germline. V was trimmed by 3 bases and J by 3 bases, leaving 9 bases between them. The CDR3 contains 12 residues. CDR3 nucleotide sequence: TGCAGCGTTGACAGGGGAGACTACGAGCAGTACTTC. It yields the protein CSVDRGDYEQYF.

The CDR3 region has the DNA TGTGCCAGCGGACCAGGGGGTCGGGGCTACACCTTC. Encoded protein: CASGPGGRGYTF. The rearrangement links TRBV28 to TRBJ1-2; 7 nucleotides agree with TRBD1. The CDR3 runs to 12 residues. V dropped 8 bases and J dropped 8; count of bases not matched to a gene: 8. The germline gives CDR1 MDHEN, CDR2 SYDVKM.

Only a few counts were recorded for this clonotype. This sequence joins TRBV24-1 and TRBJ2-5; possibly TRBD1 for D (6 bases). This CDR3 is 14 amino acids long. Germline V gene sequence: CDR1 KGHDR, CDR2 SFDVKD. The V end was cut by 1 base, the J end by 4 bases, with 9 bases between. The CDR3 here is CATSDFNRVETQYF. The CDR3 region has the DNA TGTGCCACCAGTGATTTTAACAGGGTAGAGACCCAGTACTTC.